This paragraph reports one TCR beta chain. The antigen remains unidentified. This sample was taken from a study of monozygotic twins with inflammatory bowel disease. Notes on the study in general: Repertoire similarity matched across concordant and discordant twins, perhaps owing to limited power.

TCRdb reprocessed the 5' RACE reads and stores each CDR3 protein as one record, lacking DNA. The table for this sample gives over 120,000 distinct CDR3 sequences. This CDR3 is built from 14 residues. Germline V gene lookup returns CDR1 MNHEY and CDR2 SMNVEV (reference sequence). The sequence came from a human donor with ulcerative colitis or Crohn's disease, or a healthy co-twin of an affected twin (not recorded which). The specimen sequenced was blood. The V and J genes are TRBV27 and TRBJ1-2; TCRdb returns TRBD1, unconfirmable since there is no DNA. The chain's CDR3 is CASSFRGASYGYTF.